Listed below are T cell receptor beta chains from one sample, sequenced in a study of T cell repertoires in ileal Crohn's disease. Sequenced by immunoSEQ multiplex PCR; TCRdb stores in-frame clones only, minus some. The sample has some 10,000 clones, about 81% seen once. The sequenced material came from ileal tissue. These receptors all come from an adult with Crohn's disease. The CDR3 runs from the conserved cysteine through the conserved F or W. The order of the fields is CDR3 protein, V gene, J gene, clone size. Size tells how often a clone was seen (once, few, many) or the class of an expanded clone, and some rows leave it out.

cdr3_aa: CASSSAGSGNTIYF
v_call: TRBV13
j_call: TRBJ1-3
clone_size: .

cdr3_aa: CASSSALGGNREKLFF
v_call: TRBV7-9
j_call: TRBJ1-4
clone_size: .

cdr3_aa: CAILTVGPEAFF
v_call: TRBV11-2
j_call: TRBJ1-1
clone_size: .

cdr3_aa: CASSYNAGSSYEQYF
v_call: TRBV6-5
j_call: TRBJ2-7
clone_size: .

cdr3_aa: CASRTSTDTQYF
v_call: TRBV27
j_call: TRBJ2-3
clone_size: .

cdr3_aa: CASSGLAGGIVDTQYF
v_call: TRBV9
j_call: TRBJ2-3
clone_size: few

cdr3_aa: CASSSSPTGNTEAFF
v_call: TRBV6-5
j_call: TRBJ1-1
clone_size: .

cdr3_aa: CASSPSLWSEKLFF
v_call: TRBV6-1
j_call: TRBJ1-4
clone_size: .

cdr3_aa: CAWSAPAVDTGELFF
v_call: TRBV30
j_call: TRBJ2-2
clone_size: once

cdr3_aa: CASRDRETGELFF
v_call: TRBV2
j_call: TRBJ2-2
clone_size: .

cdr3_aa: CASSHGQGPYYEQYF
v_call: TRBV27
j_call: TRBJ2-7
clone_size: .

cdr3_aa: CASSQVKRQGTYGYTF
v_call: TRBV4-1
j_call: TRBJ1-2
clone_size: .

cdr3_aa: CASSLTGQGAGSPLHF
v_call: TRBV18
j_call: TRBJ1-6
clone_size: .

cdr3_aa: CASGTEYGGDPYF
v_call: TRBV5-1
j_call: TRBJ2-7
clone_size: .

cdr3_aa: CASSIWTGDTGELFF
v_call: TRBV5-6
j_call: TRBJ2-2
clone_size: .

cdr3_aa: CASSLTGYGYTF
v_call: TRBV5-6
j_call: TRBJ1-2
clone_size: .

cdr3_aa: CASSRGASLPRETQYF
v_call: TRBV5-4
j_call: TRBJ2-5
clone_size: .

cdr3_aa: CASSFRDRYNSPLHF
v_call: TRBV7-2
j_call: TRBJ1-6
clone_size: .

cdr3_aa: CASSKGAGRTDTQYF
v_call: TRBV19
j_call: TRBJ2-3
clone_size: .

cdr3_aa: CAWSGQGEGDEKLFF
v_call: TRBV30
j_call: TRBJ1-4
clone_size: few

cdr3_aa: CASSLGGGPGELFF
v_call: TRBV5-4
j_call: TRBJ2-2
clone_size: .

cdr3_aa: CASSEELGAPYEQYF
v_call: TRBV6-1
j_call: TRBJ2-7
clone_size: .

cdr3_aa: CASSYSRDRVTEAFF
v_call: TRBV6-6
j_call: TRBJ1-1
clone_size: .

cdr3_aa: CASNSHRVANTEAFF
v_call: TRBV19
j_call: TRBJ1-1
clone_size: medium-sized

cdr3_aa: CASSLDAGVGGYTF
v_call: TRBV11-2
j_call: TRBJ1-2
clone_size: medium-sized

cdr3_aa: CASSDGALGANVLTF
v_call: TRBV7-8
j_call: TRBJ2-6
clone_size: .

cdr3_aa: CAISDGTGDDEQYF
v_call: TRBV10-3
j_call: TRBJ2-7
clone_size: .

cdr3_aa: CASSEGVGDTGELFF
v_call: TRBV6-1
j_call: TRBJ2-2
clone_size: .

cdr3_aa: CASTLREGSGETQYF
v_call: TRBV5-1
j_call: TRBJ2-5
clone_size: few

cdr3_aa: CASSGGLAGGLAYNEQFF
v_call: TRBV2
j_call: TRBJ2-1
clone_size: .

cdr3_aa: CASSLRQVAFAFF
v_call: TRBV7-2
j_call: TRBJ1-1
clone_size: .

cdr3_aa: CASRWAEHYGYTF
v_call: TRBV6-6
j_call: TRBJ1-2
clone_size: .

cdr3_aa: CASSPEVTGNYGYTF
v_call: TRBV7-2
j_call: TRBJ1-2
clone_size: .

cdr3_aa: CAWSAGQDTEAFF
v_call: TRBV30
j_call: TRBJ1-1
clone_size: .

cdr3_aa: CASSPRTVQARGYTF
v_call: TRBV7-9
j_call: TRBJ1-2
clone_size: .

cdr3_aa: CASTPGTSSNNEQFF
v_call: TRBV9
j_call: TRBJ2-1
clone_size: .

cdr3_aa: CASSPRGGEIRLTEAFF
v_call: TRBV27
j_call: TRBJ1-1
clone_size: .